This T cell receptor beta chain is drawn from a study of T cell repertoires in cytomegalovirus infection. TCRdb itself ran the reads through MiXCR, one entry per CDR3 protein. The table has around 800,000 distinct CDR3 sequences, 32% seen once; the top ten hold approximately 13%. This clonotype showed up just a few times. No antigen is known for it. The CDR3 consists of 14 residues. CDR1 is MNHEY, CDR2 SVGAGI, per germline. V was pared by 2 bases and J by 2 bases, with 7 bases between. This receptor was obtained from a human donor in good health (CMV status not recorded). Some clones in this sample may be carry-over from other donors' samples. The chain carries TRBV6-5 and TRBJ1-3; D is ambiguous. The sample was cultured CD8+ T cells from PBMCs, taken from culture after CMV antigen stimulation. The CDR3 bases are TGTGCCAGCAGTTACACGGGCACTGGAAACACCATATATTTT. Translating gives CASSYTGTGNTIYF.